The rows below give T cell receptor beta chains drawn from one sample of a study of T cells in Graves' hyperthyroidism and ophthalmopathy. TCRdb independently ran MiXCR on the multiplex PCR reads; one entry per CDR3 protein. The repertoire consists of a few hundred thousand distinct CDR3 sequences, with more than 14% occurring once and the leading ten covering around a fifth. Specimen: blood. All receptors derive from a woman aged 25 to 39 with Graves' ophthalmopathy. Each CDR3 is given with its conserved first and last residue. D genes are given only for firm matches. Some rows mark clone size as missing; the rest say once, few, many or name a class of expanded clone.

CDR3 DNA	CDR3 protein	clone size	V gene	D gene	J gene
TGTGCCAGCAGCGCCAGACTAGCGGGGGGCATCACCGGGGAGCTGTTTTTT	CASSARLAGGITGELFF	many	TRBV7-2	TRBD2	TRBJ2-2
TGTGCCAGCAGCGAGGGGGGGGGCCGGGAGACCCAGTACTTC	CASSEGGGRETQYF	NA	TRBV9	NA	TRBJ2-5
TGTGCCACCAAGGAGGGGACTGAAGCTTTCTTT	CATKEGTEAFF	many	TRBV24-1	NA	TRBJ1-1
TGTGCCAATCTCCGGGGCGGGGCCAACGTCCTGACTTTC	CANLRGGANVLTF	NA	TRBV12-3/TRBV12-4	NA	TRBJ2-6
TGCAGTGCTAACCGGGACACGTACTACGAGCAGTACTTC	CSANRDTYYEQYF	few	TRBV20-1	NA	TRBJ2-7
TGTGCCAGTAGTATTCCTAGCGGGGCGAACACCGGGGAGCTGTTTTTT	CASSIPSGANTGELFF	NA	TRBV19	TRBD2	TRBJ2-2
TGTGCCAGCAGACCCGGACAGGAGAGCTCCTATAATTCACCCCTCCACTTT	CASRPGQESSYNSPLHF	many	TRBV5-8	TRBD1	TRBJ1-6
TGTGCCAGCAGTTTAATTTTTAGCGGGGGAAAAAAAGAGACCCAGTACTTC	CASSLIFSGGKKETQYF	many	TRBV28	TRBD2	TRBJ2-5
TGTGCCAGCAGCCGAGGGGGGAATTCACCCCTCCACTTT	CASSRGGNSPLHF	many	TRBV2	NA	TRBJ1-6
TGTGCCAGCGGCCGGGGGCCTGCCAACTATGGCTACACCTTC	CASGRGPANYGYTF	many	TRBV7-9	NA	TRBJ1-2
TGCGCCAGCCAGGGGCCGGGGAACAATGAGCAGTCCTTC	CASQGPGNNEQSF	NA	TRBV4-1	NA	TRBJ2-1
TGTGCCAGCAGGATACGACCGGAGTCTGGGGCCAACGTCCTGACTTTC	CASRIRPESGANVLTF	many	TRBV12-3/TRBV12-4	NA	TRBJ2-6
TGTGCCAGCAGCTTAAGGGGGGGCGCGGATGAGCAGTTCTTC	CASSLRGGADEQFF	many	TRBV7-3	NA	TRBJ2-1
TGCAGTGCTAGACCAATTACGGGTGAGAGTCGGGGGCAGTACTTC	CSARPITGESRGQYF	NA	TRBV20-1	NA	TRBJ2-7
TGTGCCAGCAGTGTAGGTCTAACCTACGAGCAGTACTTC	CASSVGLTYEQYF	few	TRBV6-1	NA	TRBJ2-7
TGTGCCAGCAGCCAAGATTCCGGGGGGTTCGGCACTGAAGCTTTCTTT	CASSQDSGGFGTEAFF	many	TRBV4-2	NA	TRBJ1-1
TGCAGCGTTGTATGGGTTGACAATGAGCAGTTCTTC	CSVVWVDNEQFF	many	TRBV29-1	NA	TRBJ2-1
TGTGCCTTAACCCGGACAGCCTACGAGCAGTACTTC	CALTRTAYEQYF	many	TRBV30	NA	TRBJ2-7
TGTGCCAGCAGTGAACCGGGGGCTGGTCAGCCCCAGCATTTT	CASSEPGAGQPQHF	many	TRBV25-1	NA	TRBJ1-5
TGCAGTGCTACTCCTCGGTTCGGGGGGGGGTACAATGAGCAGTTCTTC	CSATPRFGGGYNEQFF	many	TRBV20-1	TRBD2	TRBJ2-1
TGTGCCAGCAGTGAACCCCCAGGGTTAGGAGATACGCAGTATTTT	CASSEPPGLGDTQYF	NA	TRBV2	NA	TRBJ2-3
TGTGCCAGCAGCCCCGGGATCCCCTGGGGCTACGGCAAAAACATTCAGTACTTC	CASSPGIPWGYGKNIQYF	many	TRBV3-1	NA	TRBJ2-4
TGTGCCAGCAGTATCGGGATGGGAGGCTACACCTTC	CASSIGMGGYTF	many	TRBV28	NA	TRBJ1-2